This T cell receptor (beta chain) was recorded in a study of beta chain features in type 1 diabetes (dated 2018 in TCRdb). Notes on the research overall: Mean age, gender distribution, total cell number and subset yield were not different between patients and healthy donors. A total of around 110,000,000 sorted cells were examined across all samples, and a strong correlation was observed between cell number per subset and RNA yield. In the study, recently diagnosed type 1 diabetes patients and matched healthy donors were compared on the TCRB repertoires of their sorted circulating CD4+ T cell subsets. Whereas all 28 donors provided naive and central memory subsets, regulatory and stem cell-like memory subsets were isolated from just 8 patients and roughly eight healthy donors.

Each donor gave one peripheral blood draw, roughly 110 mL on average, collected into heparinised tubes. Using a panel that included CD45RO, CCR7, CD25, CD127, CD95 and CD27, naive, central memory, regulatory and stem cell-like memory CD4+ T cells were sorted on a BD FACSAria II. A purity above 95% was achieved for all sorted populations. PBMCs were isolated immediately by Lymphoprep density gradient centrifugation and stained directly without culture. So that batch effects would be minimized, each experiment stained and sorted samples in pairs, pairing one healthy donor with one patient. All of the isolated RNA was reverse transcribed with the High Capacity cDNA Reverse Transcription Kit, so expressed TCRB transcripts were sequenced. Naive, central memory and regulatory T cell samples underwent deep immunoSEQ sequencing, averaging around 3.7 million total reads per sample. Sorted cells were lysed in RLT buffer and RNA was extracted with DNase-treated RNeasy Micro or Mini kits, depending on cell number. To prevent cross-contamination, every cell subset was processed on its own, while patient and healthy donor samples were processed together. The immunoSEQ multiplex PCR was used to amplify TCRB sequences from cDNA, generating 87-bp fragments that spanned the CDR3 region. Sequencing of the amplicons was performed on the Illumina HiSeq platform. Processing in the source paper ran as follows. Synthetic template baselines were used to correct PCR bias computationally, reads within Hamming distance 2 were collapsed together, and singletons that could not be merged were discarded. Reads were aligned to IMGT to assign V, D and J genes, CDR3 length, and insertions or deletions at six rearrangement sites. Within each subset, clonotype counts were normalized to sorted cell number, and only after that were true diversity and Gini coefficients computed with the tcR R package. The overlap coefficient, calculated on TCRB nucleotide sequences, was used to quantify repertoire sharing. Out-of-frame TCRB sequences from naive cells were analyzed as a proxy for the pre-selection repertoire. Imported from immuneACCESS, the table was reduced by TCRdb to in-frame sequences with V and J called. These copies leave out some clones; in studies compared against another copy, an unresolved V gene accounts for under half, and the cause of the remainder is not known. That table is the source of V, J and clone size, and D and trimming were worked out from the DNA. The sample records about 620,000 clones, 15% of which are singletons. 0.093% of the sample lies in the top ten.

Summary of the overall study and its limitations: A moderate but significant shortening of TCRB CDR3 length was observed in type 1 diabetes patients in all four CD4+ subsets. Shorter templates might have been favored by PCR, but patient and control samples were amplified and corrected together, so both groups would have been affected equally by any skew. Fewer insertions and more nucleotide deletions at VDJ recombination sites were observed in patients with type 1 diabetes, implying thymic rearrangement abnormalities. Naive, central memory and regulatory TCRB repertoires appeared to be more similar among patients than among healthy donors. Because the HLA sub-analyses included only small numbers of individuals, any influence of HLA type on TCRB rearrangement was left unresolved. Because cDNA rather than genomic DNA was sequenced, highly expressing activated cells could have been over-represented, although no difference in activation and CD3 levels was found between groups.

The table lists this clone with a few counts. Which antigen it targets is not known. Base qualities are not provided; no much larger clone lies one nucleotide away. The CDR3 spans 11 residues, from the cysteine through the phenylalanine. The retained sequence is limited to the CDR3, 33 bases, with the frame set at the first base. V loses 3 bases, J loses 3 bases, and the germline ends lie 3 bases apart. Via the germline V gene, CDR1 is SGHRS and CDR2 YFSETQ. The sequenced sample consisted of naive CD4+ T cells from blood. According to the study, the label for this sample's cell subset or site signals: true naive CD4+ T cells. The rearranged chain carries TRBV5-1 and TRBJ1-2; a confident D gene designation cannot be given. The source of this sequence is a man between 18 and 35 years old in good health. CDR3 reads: CASSSDYGYTF. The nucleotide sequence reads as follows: TGCGCCAGCAGCTCGGACTATGGCTACACCTTC. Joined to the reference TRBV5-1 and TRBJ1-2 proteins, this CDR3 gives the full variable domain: KAGVTQTPRYLIKTRGQQVTLSCSPISGHRSVSWYQQTPGQGLQFLFEYFSETQRNKGNFPGRFSGRQFSNSRSEMNVSTLELGDSALYLCASSSDYGYTFGSGTRLTVV.